These 7 T cell receptor beta chains were all obtained from the same sample, sequenced in a study of lymphopenia after photon versus proton radiotherapy. TCRdb's table, derived via immunoSEQ multiplex PCR, lists solely in-frame clones and lacks some. The sample has more than 30,000 clones; 89% are singletons. The specimen was peripheral blood, collected from a patient treated with proton-based radiotherapy. These receptors originate from a woman in her 70s with pancreatic cancer. Some clones in this sample may be carry-over from other donors' samples.

This chain uses TRBV5-1 with TRBJ2-5, with D maybe TRBD1 (5 bases). The CDR3 spans 15 residues. Deletions cut 0 bases from V and 3 bases from J, with 12 bases between. CDR1 SGHRS and CDR2 YFSETQ come from the germline V gene. The CDR3 DNA follows: TGCGCCAGCAGCTTGGCCCCAGGGTTAAAAGAGACCCAGTACTTC. As protein: CASSLAPGLKETQYF. The entire variable domain, with the rest obtained from reference TRBV5-1 and TRBJ2-5, is as follows: KAGVTQTPRYLIKTRGQQVTLSCSPISGHRSVSWYQQTPGQGLQFLFEYFSETQRNKGNFPGRFSGRQFSNSRSEMNVSTLELGDSALYLCASSLAPGLKETQYFGPGTRLLVL.

The chain joins TRBV9 to TRBJ1-1; no firm D call. The germline gives CDR1 SGDLS, CDR2 YYNGEE. The CDR3 runs to 15 residues. The V gene lost 0 bases and the J gene lost 8 bases, with 17 bases spanning the gap. DNA of the CDR3: TGTGCCAGCAGCGTAGCGGGAACACAACCTAACGAAGCTTTCTTT. Its protein product is CASSVAGTQPNEAFF. The variable domain in full, with the rest retrieved from reference TRBV9 and TRBJ1-1, is DSGVTQTPKHLITATGQRVTLRCSPRSGDLSVYWYQQSLDQGLQFLIQYYNGEERAKGNILERFSAQQFPDLHSELNLSSLELGDSALYFCASSVAGTQPNEAFFGQGTRLTVV.

This sequence joins TRBV6-9 and TRBJ1-5; 8 nucleotides agree with TRBD1. Germline loops: CDR1 MNHGY, CDR2 SVAAGI. Losses at the gene ends were 6 bases for V and 5 bases for J; bases not matched to a gene: 0. The CDR3 length is 12 residues. CDR3 amino acids: CASRTGDQPQHF. The CDR3 bases are TGTGCCAGCAGGACAGGGGATCAGCCCCAGCATTTT.

This clone was counted between two and nine times. This chain connects TRBV4-1 to TRBJ2-7, with unresolved D. This CDR3 is 13 amino acids long. V lost 4 bases and J lost 7, with 14 bases in between. The germline CDR1 and CDR2 sequences are MGHRA and YSYEKL. This CDR3 is CASSPTSKGEQYF. The DNA of the CDR3 is TGCGCCAGCAGCCCCACGAGTAAGGGAGAGCAGTACTTC.

This rearrangement joins TRBV10-2 to TRBJ2-1; no clear D. Trimming removed 4 bases from V and 5 bases from J, with 9 bases in between. Germline V gene data show CDR1 as WSHSY and CDR2 as SAAADI. The CDR3 contains 13 residues. The CDR3: CASSALRNNEQFF. CDR3 in DNA: TGCGCCAGCAGTGCCCTTAGGAACAATGAGCAGTTCTTC.

The chain recombines TRBV15 with TRBJ2-4; no clear D gene. The CDR3 covers 17 residues. V shed 0 bases and J shed 2 bases, with 14 bases lying between them. Per the germline V gene, CDR1 is LNHNV and CDR2 is YYDKDF (reference sequence). The CDR3 DNA sequence: TGTGCCACCAGCAGAGATCCTCCCAGGCAGCCCAAAAACATTCAGTACTTC. Protein: CATSRDPPRQPKNIQYF. The entire variable domain, with the rest obtained from reference TRBV15 and TRBJ2-4, is as follows: DAMVIQNPRYQVTQFGKPVTLSCSQTLNHNVMYWYQQKSSQAPKLLFHYYDKDFNNEADTPDNFQSRRPNTSFCFLDIRSPGLGDTAMYLCATSRDPPRQPKNIQYFGAGTRLSVL.

The rearrangement joins TRBV10-2 to TRBJ2-3, with D possibly being TRBD2 (6 bases). Germline-derived CDR1 and CDR2 are WSHSY and SAAADI. Trimming cost V 6 bases and J 2 bases, with 12 bases left between them. The CDR3 has 14 amino acids. This CDR3 reads CASRVGEVTDTQYF. CDR3 DNA sequence: TGCGCCAGCAGGGTGGGGGAGGTCACAGATACGCAGTATTTT.